This T cell receptor (beta chain) was recovered during a study of cytomegalovirus exposure and HLA in healthy donors. Study observations and caveats: Most subjects had HLA-A and HLA-B alleles reportedly predicted accurately by TCR beta sequences.

PCR used 60 Vbeta primers and 13 Jbeta primers. Assay used: immunoSEQ multiplex PCR; TCRdb lists only in-frame clones, some missing. Seen here are around 150,000 clones, just under 80% observed once, and the top ten hold 1.3%. With respect to this clone: What it recognizes is unknown.

Each donor was nominally healthy when sampled (though unrecorded immune exposures were likely). The material sequenced was PBMCs. This receptor was obtained from a woman aged 50 to 60 in good health and CMV-seronegative.

Here the CDR3 reads CASSVGTTADTQYF. CDR3 DNA: TGTGCCAGCAGCGTGGGGACAACGGCAGATACGCAGTATTTT. This rearrangement joins TRBV9 to TRBJ2-3; D possibly corresponds to TRBD1 (6 bases). Germline V gene sequence: CDR1 SGDLS, CDR2 YYNGEE. Trimming took 2 bases from V and 4 from J, leaving 11 bases between them. CDR3 length: 14 residues.